This passage covers 30 T cell receptor beta chains from one sample sequenced in a study of cytomegalovirus exposure and HLA in healthy donors. Vbeta (60) and Jbeta (13) primers were used in the PCR. TCRdb's copy holds only in-frame clones and misses some; the assay was immunoSEQ multiplex PCR. The profile shows around 90,000 clones, around 67% of them singletons. Sequenced material: PBMCs. These receptors all stem from a human donor in good health.

This clone was seen only a few times. The chain joins TRBV7-2 to TRBJ1-6; tentatively, D is TRBD1 (5 bases). The CDR3 sequence is 15 residues long. Germline loops: CDR1 SGHTA, CDR2 FQGNSA. The ends were cut back, 5 bases at V and 3 bases at J, with 11 bases in the middle. CDR3 residues: CASSKRGIYNSPLHF. In DNA form, the CDR3 reads TGTGCCAGCAGCAAAAGGGGCATCTATAATTCACCCCTCCACTTT.

The V and J genes are TRBV6-1 and TRBJ2-2; 9 positions match TRBD1. Germline loops: CDR1 MNHNS, CDR2 SASEGT. The trim removed 4 bases at V and 4 bases at J, leaving 7 bases unmatched. This CDR3 has 16 amino acids. CDR3 nucleotides: TGTGCCAGCAGTGTCCCGACAGGGGGGGTCACCGGGGAGCTGTTTTTT. Its translation is CASSVPTGGVTGELFF.

CDR3 in amino acids: CASSLVNSGVETQYF. The CDR3 DNA follows: TGTGCCAGCAGCTTAGTCAATAGCGGGGTAGAGACCCAGTACTTC. V is TRBV7-9 and J is TRBJ2-5; TRBD2 aligns across 8 bases. This CDR3 is 15 amino acids long. Germline V gene sequence: CDR1 SEHNR, CDR2 FQNEAQ (reference sequence). V was clipped by 1 base and J by 4 bases; unmatched bases: 5.

The V call is TRBV6-5, the J call TRBJ1-1; a possible D gene is TRBD1 (5 bases). Trimming pared 5 bases from V and 1 base from J, leaving 8 bases between. CDR3 size: 13 residues. Germline V lookup: CDR1 MNHEY, CDR2 SVGAGI. The CDR3 region has the DNA TGTGCCAGCAGTCCACAGGAGAACACTGAAGCTTTCTTT. Translating it yields CASSPQENTEAFF.

The chain employs TRBV6-6 and TRBJ2-2, with a tentative D call TRBD1 (6 bases). CDR1 is MNHNY and CDR2 is SVGAGI in the germline V gene (reference sequence). This CDR3 comprises 12 residues. V was pared by 9 bases and J by 7 bases, with 12 bases between. The DNA of the CDR3 is TGTGCCAGTAACAGGGCTATCGGGGAGCTGTTTTTT. Protein sequence: CASNRAIGELFF.

The rearrangement uses TRBV19 and TRBJ2-2; 8 positions agree with TRBD2. This CDR3 is 18 amino acids long. Trimming removed 3 bases from V and 0 bases from J; junction bases left unmatched: 9. Germline V CDR1 and CDR2: LNHDA, SQIVND (reference sequence). CDR3: CASSIFVLSGTNTGELFF. The CDR3 coding sequence is TGTGCCAGTAGTATTTTCGTCCTTAGCGGGACGAACACCGGGGAGCTGTTTTTT.

The chain has TRBV20-1 and TRBJ1-1; possible D gene TRBD1, 5 bases. The germline CDR1 and CDR2 sequences are DFQATT and SNEGSKA (reference sequence). CDR3 length: 11 residues. With 5 bases removed from V and 7 bases from J, the gap between germline ends came to 11 bases. The CDR3: CSAFHQGEAFF. The DNA of the CDR3 is TGCAGTGCTTTCCACCAGGGTGAAGCTTTCTTT.

The rearrangement uses TRBV10-3 and TRBJ2-7; D may be TRBD2 (5 bases). Trimming pared 7 bases from V and 6 bases from J, leaving 19 bases between. The CDR3 totals 14 residues. CDR1 is ENHRY and CDR2 is SYGVKD in the germline V gene. CDR3 bases: TGTGCCATCACCGCTAGAGAGGGTGGCGGCGAGCAGTACTTC. Encoded protein: CAITAREGGGEQYF.

This clone came up a few times. The V gene is TRBV7-3, the J gene TRBJ1-1, with 8 bases identical to TRBD1. The junction had 10 bases not matched to a gene; V was cut back by 3 bases and J by 7 bases. CDR1 is SGHTA, CDR2 FQGTGA, per germline. The CDR3 length is 15 residues. The CDR3 is CASSLGPGQVNEAFF. The CDR3 DNA is TGTGCCAGCAGCTTGGGACCGGGACAGGTCAATGAAGCTTTCTTT.

This chain uses TRBV5-1 with TRBJ2-1, with unresolved D. Germline V CDR1 and CDR2: SGHRS, YFSETQ. Trimming shortened V by 0 bases and J by 3 bases, and 7 bases separated the two germline ends. The CDR3 length is 14 residues. The CDR3 DNA reads as TGCGCCAGCAGCTTGGGCCAGAACTACAATGAGCAGTTCTTC. It specifies CASSLGQNYNEQFF. The variable domain in full, completed from reference TRBV5-1 and TRBJ2-1, reads KAGVTQTPRYLIKTRGQQVTLSCSPISGHRSVSWYQQTPGQGLQFLFEYFSETQRNKGNFPGRFSGRQFSNSRSEMNVSTLELGDSALYLCASSLGQNYNEQFFGPGTRLTVL.

This chain links TRBV2 with TRBJ1-2, with 7 bases that match TRBD1. With 5 bases clipped from V and 3 bases from J, the junction kept 3 bases outside the gene matches. The germline CDR1 and CDR2 sequences are SNHLY and FYNNEI. This CDR3 is 13 amino acids long. The CDR3 is CASSRTGDYGYTF. CDR3 nucleotides: TGTGCCAGCAGTCGAACAGGGGACTATGGCTACACCTTC.

There are a few counts of this clone. The chain is built from TRBV6-4 and TRBJ2-1, with TRBD2 matching 7 bases. The V segment lost 7 bases and the J segment 1 base; nucleotides outside the gene matches: 13. CDR1 and CDR2 from the germline V gene are MRHNA and SNTAGT. This CDR3 contains 17 residues. The CDR3 loop is CASTSVGRERSYNEQFF. The CDR3 coding sequence is TGTGCCAGCACCAGTGTGGGGAGGGAACGGTCCTACAATGAGCAGTTCTTC.

The chain combines TRBV30 with TRBJ1-4; D is uncertain. V lost 3 bases, J lost 7 bases, and 6 bases lay in between. CDR3 length: 11 residues. Germline lookup yields CDR1 GTSNPN and CDR2 SVGIG (reference sequence). CDR3 nucleotides: TGTGCCTGGAGCTCTAGTGAAAAACTGTTTTTT. It specifies CAWSSSEKLFF.

The chain links TRBV15 to TRBJ2-1; D perhaps matches TRBD2 (5 bases). CDR3 length: 17 residues. Trimming pared 1 base from V and 0 bases from J, leaving 13 bases between. CDR1 and CDR2 from the germline V gene are LNHNV and YYDKDF (reference sequence). CDR3 nucleotides: TGTGCCACCAGCAGAGGAATTAAGCGGAGCTCCTACAATGAGCAGTTCTTC. Its translation is CATSRGIKRSSYNEQFF.

This clone has just a few counts. The chain uses TRBV7-2 and TRBJ2-7, with 12 bases identical to TRBD1. Germline lookup yields CDR1 SGHTA and CDR2 FQGNSA. J was trimmed by 7 bases and V by 6 bases; bases with no gene match: 7. The CDR3 is made up of 14 amino acids. The CDR3 coding sequence is TGTGCCAGCAGTCGGGACAGGGGGCTTAGTGAGCAGTACTTC. Residues: CASSRDRGLSEQYF.

The genes are TRBV2 and TRBJ2-1, with TRBD2 matching 7 bases. The length of the CDR3 is 15 residues. Germline-derived CDR1 and CDR2 are SNHLY and FYNNEI. With V trimmed by 4 bases and J by 9 bases, 12 bases remained unmatched. CDR3 nucleotide sequence: TGTGCCAGCAGTGGTGGAGGGAGGGCCTGGGGTGAGCAGTTCTTC. Its protein product is CASSGGGRAWGEQFF.

J is TRBJ1-5 and V is TRBV6-6, with 8 bases that match TRBD1. V lost 5 bases and J lost 1; bases outside the gene matches: 4. The CDR3 covers 15 residues. The germline gives CDR1 MNHNY, CDR2 SVGAGI (reference sequence). The CDR3 DNA sequence: TGTGCCAGCAGTCAACAGGGGGAGAGCAATCAGCCCCAGCATTTT. As protein: CASSQQGESNQPQHF.

The rearrangement uses TRBV5-1 and TRBJ1-5, with 9 bases lining up with TRBD1. The CDR3 runs 17 residues. Germline V CDR1 and CDR2: SGHRS, YFSETQ. With V trimmed by 4 bases and J by 7 bases, 15 bases remained unmatched. The CDR3 reads CASSPEPGTGSSQPQHF. In DNA, the CDR3 is TGCGCCAGCAGCCCGGAGCCCGGGACAGGGTCATCACAGCCCCAGCATTTT.

Here the CDR3 reads CAWSVRGGGAFF. Here the CDR3 DNA reads TGTGCCTGGAGTGTAAGAGGGGGGGGAGCTTTCTTT. The chain links TRBV30 to TRBJ1-1; D perhaps matches TRBD1 (6 bases). V was pared by 0 bases and J by 10 bases, with 12 bases between. The CDR3 extends over 12 amino acids. The V gene's germline CDR1 is GTSNPN and CDR2 SVGIG (reference sequence).

V usage is TRBV7-8 and J usage is TRBJ2-7; the D gene is possibly TRBD1 (5 bases). V gave up 3 bases and J gave up 0 bases, with 15 bases separating them. Germline CDR1 is SGHVS and CDR2 is FQNEAQ. CDR3 length equals 16 residues. The DNA of the CDR3 is TGTGCCAGCAGCTTGCAAGCAGGGTTAAACTCCTACGAGCAGTACTTC. Residues: CASSLQAGLNSYEQYF.

The V call is TRBV5-6, the J call TRBJ2-1; D might be TRBD1 (6 bases). Germline V CDR1 and CDR2: SGHDT, YYEEEE. The V end lost 2 bases, the J end lost 5 bases, and 17 bases lay between the germline ends. This CDR3 has 16 residues. CDR3 protein: CASSFYTGSVHNEQFF. The CDR3, as DNA: TGTGCCAGCAGCTTCTATACAGGGAGCGTACACAATGAGCAGTTCTTC.

This rearrangement joins TRBV6-6 to TRBJ2-5; 10 bases fit TRBD2. V was clipped by 2 bases and J by 2 bases; unmatched bases: 5. Germline CDR1 and CDR2: MNHNY and SVGAGI (reference sequence). The CDR3 has 16 residues. CDR3 in amino acids: CASSYVLAGGQETQYF. The CDR3 DNA is TGTGCCAGCAGTTACGTATTAGCGGGGGGTCAAGAGACCCAGTACTTC.

V gene TRBV27 combines with J gene TRBJ2-5; 9 bases line up with TRBD2. V lost 0 bases to trimming and J lost 5 bases; unmatched junction nucleotides: 4. The CDR3 contains 15 residues. Germline assignment: CDR1 MNHEY and CDR2 SMNVEV (reference sequence). The CDR3 coding sequence is TGTGCCAGCAGTTTATCGGGACTAGCAGTTGAGACCCAGTACTTC. Its translation: CASSLSGLAVETQYF.

The chain combines TRBV6-4 with TRBJ2-2, with 14 bases identical to TRBD2. In germline, CDR1 is MRHNA, CDR2 SNTAGT. Unmatched junction bases numbered 3, after V lost 6 bases and J lost 6 bases. CDR3 length: 15 residues. This CDR3 is CASSGLAGGPGELFF. Written as DNA, the CDR3 is TGTGCCAGCAGCGGACTAGCGGGGGGACCCGGGGAGCTGTTTTTT.

The CDR3 protein is CASSLGTSGALYEQYF. In nucleotides, the CDR3 is TGTGCCAGCAGCCTCGGGACTAGCGGGGCCCTCTACGAGCAGTACTTC. The rearrangement uses TRBV7-8 and TRBJ2-7, with 13 bases matching TRBD2. V trimming: 5 bases; J trimming: 3 bases; junction bases outside the gene matches: 7. The CDR3 length is 16 residues. The germline V gene encodes CDR1 SGHVS and CDR2 FQNEAQ.

The chain has TRBV12-5 and TRBJ1-5; the D is unclear. The V gene's germline CDR1 is LGHNT and CDR2 FRNRAP. Trimming cost V 6 bases and J 6 bases, with 15 bases left between them. This CDR3 contains 14 residues. CDR3 sequence reads: CASGLGVKSQPQHF. The CDR3 nucleotides are TGTGCTAGTGGACTGGGAGTTAAGAGTCAGCCCCAGCATTTT.

This chain connects TRBV5-1 to TRBJ1-1; 11 bases are a match to TRBD1. The junction had 4 bases not matched to a gene; V was cut back by 4 bases and J by 5 bases. Germline lookup yields CDR1 SGHRS and CDR2 YFSETQ. The CDR3 covers 14 residues. DNA for the CDR3: TGCGCCAGCAGCACGGGACAGGGGGGAACTGAAGCTTTCTTT. Protein product: CASSTGQGGTEAFF.

The chain employs TRBV6-5 and TRBJ2-7, with a tentative D call TRBD1 (6 bases). This CDR3 is 14 amino acids long. Germline V gene sequence: CDR1 MNHEY, CDR2 SVGAGI. V was trimmed by 5 bases and J by 4 bases, leaving 15 bases between them. CDR3 amino acids: CASSQTTGWYEQYF. The CDR3 region has the DNA TGTGCCAGCAGTCAGACAACAGGGTGGTACGAGCAGTACTTC.

CDR3 nucleotides: TGTGCCAGCAGTGATGGTGGGAGGGGCGAGGGAGAGACCCAGTACTTC. It encodes CASSDGGRGEGETQYF. V is TRBV6-1 and J is TRBJ2-5; 7 bases agree with TRBD2. Germline-derived CDR1 and CDR2 are MNHNS and SASEGT. This CDR3 spans 16 amino acids. V lost 3 bases, J lost 4 bases, and 11 bases stayed unmatched.

This chain uses TRBV5-1 with TRBJ2-2; TRBD1 aligns across 10 bases. Germline V gene data show CDR1 as SGHRS and CDR2 as YFSETQ. With V trimmed by 4 bases and J by 6 bases, 6 bases remained unmatched. CDR3 length equals 15 residues. DNA for the CDR3: TGCGCCAGCAGCAGGACAGGGGGTTACGCCGGGGAGCTGTTTTTT. Residues: CASSRTGGYAGELFF.